A single sample is the source of the 20 T cell receptor beta chains below, sequenced in a study of T cell responses to AZD1222 COVID-19 vaccine. TCRdb's table, derived via immunoSEQ multiplex PCR, lists solely in-frame clones and lacks some. The sample has some 130,000 clones; 88% are singletons. The sample was peripheral blood, taken on day 0 of MenACWY control vaccination. The source is an adult in good health.

The CDR3 nucleotides are TGTGCCAGCAGTGACTCCATCCCCCGTGAAGGAAAACTGTTTTTT. Translated, it gives CASSDSIPREGKLFF. The genes are TRBV6-4 and TRBJ1-4; no clear D. The CDR3 length is 15 residues. Per germline, CDR1 MRHNA and CDR2 SNTAGT. V lost 0 bases, J lost 10 bases, and 15 bases lay in between.

The CDR3: CASSPAAGGQFF. CDR3 sequence (DNA): TGTGCCAGCAGTCCAGCGGCCGGGGGGCAGTTCTTC. The chain recombines TRBV27 with TRBJ2-1, with a weak D call TRBD2 (6 bases). The germline CDR1 and CDR2 sequences are MNHEY and SMNVEV (reference sequence). The germline V and J ends were trimmed by 5 bases and 12 bases, with 14 bases remaining between them. The CDR3 has 12 amino acids.

The chain combines TRBV5-6 with TRBJ1-5; 8 nucleotides match TRBD1. V dropped 1 base and J dropped 0; count of bases not matched to a gene: 6. This CDR3 region has 17 residues. In germline, CDR1 is SGHDT, CDR2 YYEEEE. The CDR3 is CASSLTGGLYSNQPQHF. DNA for the CDR3: TGTGCCAGCAGCTTGACAGGGGGGCTATATAGCAATCAGCCCCAGCATTTT.

This clone has more than one count but fewer than ten. The chain has TRBV30 and TRBJ1-5, with D uncertain. The CDR3 loop spans 17 amino acids. V dropped 2 bases and J dropped 4 bases, with 21 bases sitting between them. Per germline, CDR1 GTSNPN and CDR2 SVGIG (reference sequence). In nucleotides, the CDR3 is TGTGCCTGGAGTACCTACACGGGCCTCTCTAGAAATCAGCCCCAGCATTTT. It encodes CAWSTYTGLSRNQPQHF.

The rearrangement uses TRBV9 and TRBJ2-7; TRBD2 matches at 10 bases. V dropped 4 bases and J dropped 5; count of bases not matched to a gene: 6. Germline V lookup: CDR1 SGDLS, CDR2 YYNGEE. The CDR3 covers 14 residues. The CDR3, as DNA: TGTGCCAGCAGCCCCCGACTAGCGGGTCACGAGCAGTACTTC. Protein sequence: CASSPRLAGHEQYF.

The V gene is TRBV12-3 or TRBV12-4, the J gene TRBJ2-7; unclear D gene. Trimming stripped 4 bases from V and 4 bases from J, with 5 bases between. The CDR3 runs 11 residues. CDR3 nucleotide sequence: TGTGCCAGCAGTTACGATTACGAGCAGTACTTC. Its protein is CASSYDYEQYF.

The genes are TRBV4-2 and TRBJ2-3; D might be TRBD1 or TRBD2, each matching 5 bases. Per germline, CDR1 LGHNA and CDR2 YNFKEQ. This CDR3 spans 13 amino acids. V lost 4 bases, J lost 6 bases, and 11 bases lay in between. The CDR3 spells CASSRGEGDTQYF. In DNA, the CDR3 is TGTGCCAGCAGCCGGGGAGAGGGGGATACGCAGTATTTT.

The chain carries TRBV9 and TRBJ2-7; a possible D gene is TRBD2 (5 bases). The V gene lost 3 bases and the J gene lost 2 bases, with 12 bases spanning the gap. Germline loops: CDR1 SGDLS, CDR2 YYNGEE. The CDR3 totals 14 residues. The CDR3 loop is CASSAAGRTYEQYF. The CDR3, as DNA: TGTGCCAGCAGCGCCGCGGGTCGAACCTACGAGCAGTACTTC.

This sequence joins TRBV5-1 and TRBJ2-7, with a weak D call TRBD2 (5 bases). The V end was cut by 5 bases, the J end by 6 bases, with 24 bases between. Germline assignment: CDR1 SGHRS and CDR2 YFSETQ. The CDR3 has 16 amino acids. The CDR3 DNA reads TGCGCCAGCAGGATGTTAGCGTTGGGTCCGGCGGTCGAGCAGTACTTC. It yields the protein CASRMLALGPAVEQYF. Combining the CDR3 with reference TRBV5-1 and TRBJ2-7 gives the whole variable domain KAGVTQTPRYLIKTRGQQVTLSCSPISGHRSVSWYQQTPGQGLQFLFEYFSETQRNKGNFPGRFSGRQFSNSRSEMNVSTLELGDSALYLCASRMLALGPAVEQYFGPGTRLTVT.

CDR3 sequence (DNA): TGTGCCAGCAGCCCCCTGCCGGGACAACTTAATTCACCCCTCCACTTT. Protein: CASSPLPGQLNSPLHF. This chain uses TRBV3-1 (or the pseudogene TRBV3-2) with TRBJ1-6; the D gene is possibly TRBD1 (6 bases). Germline V lookup: CDR1 LGHDT, CDR2 YNNKEL (reference sequence). This CDR3 contains 16 residues. The V end lost 4 bases, the J end lost 6 bases, and 16 bases lay between the germline ends.

V is TRBV6-5 and J is TRBJ1-2; TRBD1 is a possible D gene (5 bases). The CDR3 sequence is 15 residues long. Germline lookup yields CDR1 MNHEY and CDR2 SVGAGI. V was pared by 2 bases and J by 8 bases, with 18 bases between. The CDR3 sequence: CASSYEGLVGEGYTF. The DNA of the CDR3 is TGTGCCAGCAGTTACGAGGGGCTGGTTGGGGAGGGCTACACCTTC.

The chain recombines TRBV7-2 with TRBJ1-6; no reliable D call. Germline V lookup: CDR1 SGHTA, CDR2 FQGNSA. The CDR3 contains 15 residues. Trimming removed 6 bases from V and 7 bases from J, with 16 bases in between. The CDR3 nucleotides read TGTGCCAGCAGTCTAACGGGCTTCGGGAATTCACCCCTCCACTTT. Its protein product is CASSLTGFGNSPLHF.

V and J are TRBV5-4 and TRBJ2-7; 8 bases are shared with TRBD2. This CDR3 region has 16 residues. CDR1 and CDR2 from the germline V gene are SGHNT and YYREEE (reference sequence). V shed 5 bases and J 3 bases; nucleotides not matched to a gene: 13. The CDR3 sequence: CASRTGGPRRDYEQYF. Here the CDR3 DNA reads TGTGCCAGCAGGACGGGAGGGCCCCGTCGCGACTACGAGCAGTACTTC.

This clone has just a few counts. This chain links TRBV9 with TRBJ1-2; 7 bases map to TRBD1. The V segment lost 1 base and the J segment 8 bases; nucleotides outside the gene matches: 8. The CDR3 is 14 amino acids. Germline V gene sequence: CDR1 SGDLS, CDR2 YYNGEE. The CDR3: CASSVLTQGGGYTF. CDR3 DNA: TGTGCCAGCAGCGTACTTACGCAGGGGGGCGGCTACACCTTC.

The chain has TRBV5-1 and TRBJ2-7; 8 nucleotides line up with TRBD2. The V gene end was trimmed by 0 bases and the J gene end by 1 base; junction bases not matched to a gene: 9. The length of the CDR3 is 17 residues. Germline assignment: CDR1 SGHRS and CDR2 YFSETQ. This CDR3 reads CASSLGELTSGSYEQYF. The CDR3 bases are TGCGCCAGCAGCTTGGGAGAGCTCACTAGCGGTTCCTACGAGCAGTACTTC.

This chain connects TRBV2 to TRBJ2-7, with 7 bases matching TRBD1. The CDR3 extends over 12 amino acids. V gave up 8 bases and J gave up 2 bases; unmatched junction bases: 3. Germline V lookup: CDR1 SNHLY, CDR2 FYNNEI. DNA of the CDR3: TGTGCCAGCCGGACAGGCCCCTACGAGCAGTACTTC. Its translation is CASRTGPYEQYF.

This clone was detected only once. The rearrangement links TRBV27 to TRBJ2-5, with D perhaps assigned TRBD1 or TRBD2 (6 bases each). The CDR3 extends over 12 amino acids. Germline-derived CDR1 and CDR2 are MNHEY and SMNVEV (reference sequence). V lost 10 bases to trimming and J lost 4 bases, with 13 bases between them. This chain's CDR3 is CATRRGSETQYF. CDR3 nucleotides: TGTGCCACCCGGAGGGGGTCAGAGACCCAGTACTTC.

The CDR3 spells CASSLSSESPLHF. CDR3 nucleotide sequence: TGTGCCAGCAGCTTAAGTTCAGAATCACCCCTCCACTTT. The chain carries TRBV7-6 and TRBJ1-6; D is undetermined. The germline V and J ends were trimmed by 2 bases and 10 bases, with 9 bases remaining between them. Germline V gene data show CDR1 as SGHVS and CDR2 as FNYEAQ. The CDR3 runs to 13 residues.

This clone was seen a single time. The chain is built from TRBV7-2 and TRBJ1-5; tentatively, D is TRBD1 (5 bases). Germline V CDR1 and CDR2: SGHTA, FQGNSA. V was pared by 5 bases and J by 7 bases, with 15 bases between. The CDR3 is 14 amino acids. Written as DNA, the CDR3 is TGTGCCAGCAGCACAAACCCAGGGAACCAGCCCCAGCATTTT. Translated: CASSTNPGNQPQHF.

The chain combines TRBV4-1 with TRBJ1-2, with 8 positions matching TRBD1. The CDR3 length is 15 residues. Losses at the gene ends were 1 base for V and 4 bases for J; bases not matched to a gene: 5. CDR1 is MGHRA and CDR2 is YSYEKL in the germline V gene. The CDR3 reads CASSQGDRTFYGYTF. DNA for the CDR3: TGCGCCAGCAGCCAAGGGGACAGGACGTTCTATGGCTACACCTTC.